This T cell receptor beta chain was profiled in a study of cytomegalovirus exposure and HLA in healthy donors. In the PCR, 60 Vbeta and 13 Jbeta primers were used. Here immunoSEQ multiplex PCR was the method, and the copy in TCRdb shows in-frame clones only, minus some. In the table there are tens of thousands of clones, about 80% of which are singletons. Unmatched junction bases numbered 9, after V lost 6 bases and J lost 5 bases. Germline values: CDR1 MNHEY, CDR2 SMNVEV (reference sequence). The CDR3 is 14 amino acids. The clonotype was recovered from a man aged 55 to 70 in good health and CMV-seropositive. This sequence joins TRBV27 and TRBJ1-2, with 7 nucleotides matching TRBD1. The sequenced sample was PBMCs. As DNA, the CDR3 is TGTGCCAGCAGATCACAGGGGACCCTATATGGCTACACCTTC. Its translation is CASRSQGTLYGYTF.